Below, one TCR beta chain is given with its context. Its antigen target is currently unknown. The input lacks base qualities; no much larger clone sits a single base away. To prepare the library, 5' RACE was applied. Data came from a NextSeq 500. To allow correction of PCR and sequencing errors, the TCR library protocol tagged every TCR cDNA molecule with a unique molecular identifier. For the original study's pipeline: TCR identification, UMI-based error correction and CDR3 extraction were all carried out with Decombinator tools. Expanded TCRs were defined as those above a frequency of 2 per 1,000, corresponding to the top 1% of the tumor frequency distribution. Each repertoire was subsampled 100 times to 5,000 TCRs, after which Renyi diversity was computed with the R vegan package. CDR3 similarity networks were constructed using string-kernel similarity of amino acid triplets, with links drawn between CDR3s whose pairwise similarity was above 0.82. TCRdb itself trimmed the public reads at Q25 with fastp, ran MiXCR and retained productive beta chains. Here each entry gathers all rows of one CDR3 protein and keeps the most common genes and DNA. The V and J calls were not made by the authors but by TCRdb's processing. For this sample the table gives roughly 32,000 distinct CDR3 sequences, of which roughly 10% were detected only once. Of the sample, about 30% falls within the top ten clones.

The sample's time point, from its label and the paper: blood at routine non-recurrence follow-up after resection. TCR sequencing used whole RNA extracted from tumor and nontumor lung tissue, or from cryopreserved PBMC samples, without cell sorting. Patients were selected for TCR sequencing only if sufficient RNA was available from at least two tumor regions. Looking up the germline V gene (reference sequence) yields CDR1 LNHDA and CDR2 SQIVND. The CDR3 measures 14 amino acids from cysteine to phenylalanine. The only DNA kept is the CDR3, 42 bases in frame from the first base. Trimming takes 3 bases off V and 6 bases off J; junction bases not matched to a gene: 1. The data were obtained in a study of spatial heterogeneity in lung cancer (dated by TCRdb to about 2019). Background on the whole study: Samples were obtained from roughly 72 patients with early-stage, untreated non-small cell lung cancer from the lung TRACERx cohort. Follow-up PBMC samples were sequenced whenever the samples were available, and the median time to follow-up was roughly two years after resection. Beta-chain transcripts were consistently detected in greater numbers than alpha-chain transcripts, which likely reflected higher beta-chain transcript abundance. In the raw uncorrected reads, each unique combination of TCR and UMI appeared more than ten times on average. TCR alpha and beta repertoires were quantitatively compared across multiple tumor regions, matched nontumor lung and blood in non-small cell lung cancer. TCR repertoire features were related to nonsynonymous mutation counts determined by whole-exome sequencing of tumor tissue. Both alpha and beta chains were TCR-sequenced in approximately 200 tumor regions, about 64 matched nontumor lung samples and around 54 PBMC samples obtained at surgery. The study at large found these results: Ubiquitous expanded tumor TCRs were detected in blood more often at tumor resection than at routine follow-up. Only 14 patients were included in comparisons of baseline and follow-up blood repertoires. Additional single-cell paired TCR alpha and beta sequencing was considered necessary to confirm, at a functional level, the hypothesis that regional TCRs recognize regional mutations.

The chain is assembled from TRBV19 and TRBJ2-1, and 11 bases in between align with TRBD2. The sequences come from PBMCs, collected at follow-up. The receptor was derived from a female donor with early-stage non-small cell lung cancer. The DNA reads as follows: TGTGCCAGTAGTATTAGCGGGGGGGCCAATGAGCAGTTCTTC. The resulting protein is CASSISGGANEQFF.